Presented here are 28 T cell receptor beta chains from one specimen sequenced in a study of blood T cell repertoires in COVID-19. The data were produced by immunoSEQ multiplex PCR, yet TCRdb's version contains in-frame clones alone and is incomplete. This sample yields about 290,000 clones, of which nearly 90% are seen a single time; roughly 11% belongs to the top ten. Sequencing used peripheral blood. The source is a woman aged 25-40 years with COVID-19, enrolled during active disease.

The V gene is TRBV29-1, the J gene TRBJ1-1, with 8 bases that match TRBD1. This CDR3 spans 14 amino acids. After removal of 8 bases from V and 2 bases from J, the junction contained 10 bases not matched to a gene. Looked up from germline, CDR1 is SQVTM and CDR2 is ANQGSEA. DNA for the CDR3: TGCAGCTGCCGATTTGACAGGGGAAACACTGAAGCTTTCTTT. Protein product: CSCRFDRGNTEAFF.

The chain recombines TRBV4-1 with TRBJ1-1; maybe TRBD1 (5 bases). The CDR3 is 15 residues long. Per germline, CDR1 MGHRA and CDR2 YSYEKL. Trimming took 1 base from V and 5 from J, leaving 14 bases between them. The CDR3 DNA reads TGCGCCAGCAGCCAAGTGGGGGGGGAAGGGACTGAAGCTTTCTTT. It is translated as CASSQVGGEGTEAFF.

This clone was counted many times. This chain connects TRBV2 to TRBJ1-5; tentatively, D is TRBD1 (6 bases). CDR1 SNHLY and CDR2 FYNNEI come from the germline V gene. The CDR3 totals 16 residues. V lost 1 base and J 4 bases, leaving 14 bases between the germline ends. The chain's CDR3 is CASSEGWTAVNQPQHF. CDR3 DNA: TGTGCCAGCAGTGAAGGGTGGACAGCAGTTAATCAGCCCCAGCATTTT.

The chain joins TRBV5-5 to TRBJ1-6; no firm D call. Between the trimmed V and J ends, which lost 0 bases and 2 bases, there was a span of 6 bases. This CDR3 is 15 amino acids long. Germline loops: CDR1 SGHKS, CDR2 YYEKEE (reference sequence). This CDR3 reads CASSLARTYNSPLHF. The CDR3 region has the DNA TGTGCCAGCAGCTTGGCCAGGACCTATAATTCACCCCTCCACTTT.

This chain connects TRBV4-2 to TRBJ2-1, with 9 bases that match TRBD1. J lost 8 bases, V lost 1 base, and 9 bases had no gene match. Germline lookup yields CDR1 LGHNA and CDR2 YNFKEQ. This CDR3 comprises 16 residues. The CDR3 nucleotides are TGTGCCAGCAGCCAAGTTGGCGGGACAGGGTTCTATGAGCAGTTCTTC. Translation gives CASSQVGGTGFYEQFF.

This clone has only one observation. This chain joins TRBV18 and TRBJ1-1, with D perhaps TRBD1 (5 bases). Trimming took off 4 bases at V and 1 base at J, with 16 bases between the two ends. The CDR3 runs 16 residues. The germline CDR1 and CDR2 sequences are KGHSH and LQKENI. This chain's CDR3 is CASSLSIQGANTEAFF. The CDR3, as DNA: TGTGCCAGCTCACTTTCCATCCAAGGGGCGAACACTGAAGCTTTCTTT.

The CDR3 DNA is TGTGCCAGCAGTCCCGAGGGACTCACCCCCAGCTCCTATAATTCACCCCTCCACTTT. It codes for CASSPEGLTPSSYNSPLHF. The rearrangement joins TRBV28 to TRBJ1-6; possibly TRBD1 for D (5 bases). Germline V lookup: CDR1 MDHEN, CDR2 SYDVKM. The CDR3 has 19 residues. Trimming stripped 5 bases from V and 0 bases from J, with 20 bases between.

The chain combines TRBV4-1 with TRBJ2-3; unclear D gene. V was trimmed by 1 base and J by 5 bases, leaving 13 bases between them. The CDR3 has 15 amino acids. Germline V lookup: CDR1 MGHRA, CDR2 YSYEKL. The CDR3 here is CASSQVGSPQDTQYF. CDR3 DNA sequence: TGCGCCAGCAGCCAAGTCGGGTCCCCGCAAGATACGCAGTATTTT.

The chain couples TRBV2 to TRBJ2-3; 7 bases fit TRBD2. The CDR3 has 14 residues. Germline lookup yields CDR1 SNHLY and CDR2 FYNNEI. J lost 0 bases, V lost 11 bases, and 8 bases had no gene match. Here the CDR3 reads CAGSLASSTDTQYF. The CDR3 DNA sequence: TGTGCCGGTTCACTAGCGTCTAGCACAGATACGCAGTATTTT.

V and J are TRBV2 and TRBJ2-3; 10 bases align to TRBD1. The CDR3 contains 14 residues. The V gene's germline CDR1 is SNHLY and CDR2 FYNNEI. V lost 6 bases and J lost 2; bases outside the gene matches: 2. The CDR3 coding sequence is TGTGCCAGCAGGGGACAGGGGTACACAGATACGCAGTATTTT. This codes for CASRGQGYTDTQYF.

This clone was observed a single time. J is TRBJ2-3 and V is TRBV19, with D perhaps matching TRBD1 (5 bases). The CDR3 runs to 15 residues. The V gene's germline CDR1 is LNHDA and CDR2 SQIVND (reference sequence). V was cut by 3 bases and J by 3 bases, with 13 bases left in between. In nucleotides, the CDR3 is TGTGCCAGTAGTATTGTGACTGGGGCTACAGATACGCAGTATTTT. It codes for CASSIVTGATDTQYF.

The chain links TRBV6-5 to TRBJ1-2; D unclear. The CDR3 loop spans 13 amino acids. V lost 5 bases to trimming and J lost 4 bases, with 11 bases between them. The V gene's germline CDR1 is MNHEY and CDR2 SVGAGI. CDR3 sequence (DNA): TGTGCCAGCAGTCGAAACCGGGGCTATGGCTACACCTTC. This gives the protein CASSRNRGYGYTF.

The rearrangement links TRBV15 to TRBJ2-3; D is unresolved. This CDR3 is 15 amino acids long. The V end was cut by 3 bases, the J end by 2 bases, with 12 bases between. Per the germline V gene, CDR1 is LNHNV and CDR2 is YYDKDF (reference sequence). DNA for the CDR3: TGTGCCACCAGCAGCCCCACAGATCTCACAGATACGCAGTATTTT. This encodes CATSSPTDLTDTQYF.

The DNA for the CDR3 is TGTGCCAGCAGCTTAAGGGGGCGTTACGGTTACGAGCAGTACTTC. This encodes CASSLRGRYGYEQYF. The V gene is TRBV11-2, the J gene TRBJ2-7; 7 bases agree with TRBD1. Germline CDR1 reads SGHAT; CDR2 reads FQNNGV. CDR3 size: 15 residues. V was pared by 2 bases and J by 4 bases, with 8 bases of the junction left unmatched.

The chain recombines TRBV5-4 with TRBJ2-2, with 7 bases matching TRBD2. Germline V gene data show CDR1 as SGHNT and CDR2 as YYREEE (reference sequence). Unmatched junction bases numbered 11, after V lost 0 bases and J lost 6 bases. The CDR3 is 17 residues long. In DNA, the CDR3 is TGTGCCAGCAGCTTGGTGGTTACCAGCGGGAATGCCGGGGAGCTGTTTTTT. Translating it yields CASSLVVTSGNAGELFF.

CDR3 sequence (DNA): TGCGCCAGCAGCTTGGGCGGCTCCTCCACCGGGGAGCTGTTTTTT. Its protein product is CASSLGGSSTGELFF. The chain recombines TRBV5-1 with TRBJ2-2; D gene ambiguous. This CDR3 region has 15 residues. Trimming stripped 0 bases from V and 4 bases from J, with 10 bases between. Germline values: CDR1 SGHRS, CDR2 YFSETQ. The variable domain in full, completed from reference TRBV5-1 and TRBJ2-2, reads KAGVTQTPRYLIKTRGQQVTLSCSPISGHRSVSWYQQTPGQGLQFLFEYFSETQRNKGNFPGRFSGRQFSNSRSEMNVSTLELGDSALYLCASSLGGSSTGELFFGEGSRLTVL.

CDR3 nucleotides: TGTGCCAGTAGTATTTCCGACGGGAGGGGCCAAGAGACCCAGTACTTC. This encodes CASSISDGRGQETQYF. The V and J genes are TRBV19 and TRBJ2-5, with 8 bases that match TRBD2. This CDR3 has 16 amino acids. V shed 3 bases, J shed 1 base, and the junction held 7 bases outside the gene matches. CDR1 is LNHDA, CDR2 SQIVND, per germline (reference sequence).

The V gene is TRBV7-2, the J gene TRBJ1-6; possible D gene TRBD1, 6 bases. The CDR3 loop spans 18 amino acids. Trimming shortened V by 7 bases and J by 9 bases, and 28 bases separated the two germline ends. Germline V gives CDR1 SGHTA, CDR2 FQGNSA. CDR3 in DNA: TGTGCCAGCAACCCTCGGGGGGGCGGTCTTTGGCAACGTTCACCCCTCCACTTT. Translating it yields CASNPRGGGLWQRSPLHF.

This rearrangement joins TRBV5-4 to TRBJ1-4; no firm D call. V lost 0 bases, J lost 2 bases, and 11 bases lay in between. Germline V lookup: CDR1 SGHNT, CDR2 YYREEE (reference sequence). CDR3 length equals 16 residues. This CDR3 reads CASSLGGGRTNEKLFF. The DNA for the CDR3 is TGTGCCAGCAGCTTGGGGGGAGGTCGGACTAATGAAAAACTGTTTTTT.

This clone was counted a few times. The chain links TRBV28 to TRBJ2-7; 7 nucleotides line up with TRBD2. The V gene end was trimmed by 4 bases and the J gene end by 5 bases; junction bases not matched to a gene: 5. Germline V CDR1 and CDR2: MDHEN, SYDVKM. The CDR3 is 13 amino acids. CDR3 nucleotides: TGTGCCAGCAGTTCCCCGCGGGGGAACGAGCAGTACTTC. This gives the protein CASSSPRGNEQYF.

The chain has TRBV7-9 and TRBJ1-1; possibly TRBD1 for D (5 bases). CDR3 size: 14 residues. V was cut by 5 bases and J by 4 bases, with 14 bases left in between. The V gene's germline CDR1 is SEHNR and CDR2 FQNEAQ (reference sequence). The CDR3 DNA is TGTGCCAGCAGCCCAGACAGACGCGTCACTGAAGCTTTCTTT. This gives the protein CASSPDRRVTEAFF. The full variable domain, completed using reference TRBV7-9 and TRBJ1-1, is DTGVSQNPRHKITKRGQNVTFRCDPISEHNRLYWYRQTLGQGPEFLTYFQNEAQLEKSRLLSDRFSAERPKGSFSTLEIQRTEQGDSAMYLCASSPDRRVTEAFFGQGTRLTVV.

CDR3 sequence reads: CASSQRWVGQGGNEQFF. The CDR3 DNA is TGCGCCAGCAGCCAACGATGGGTCGGACAGGGCGGCAATGAGCAGTTCTTC. This chain uses TRBV4-1 with TRBJ2-1; 8 positions match TRBD1. Trimming took 2 bases from V and 6 from J; bases not matched to a gene: 12. Looked up from germline, CDR1 is MGHRA and CDR2 is YSYEKL. There are 17 residues in the CDR3.

V and J are TRBV4-1 and TRBJ1-3; D gene ambiguous. The germline V and J ends were trimmed by 1 base and 7 bases, with 11 bases remaining between them. Germline V gene lookup returns CDR1 MGHRA and CDR2 YSYEKL. The CDR3 spans 14 residues. This CDR3 is CASSQVEVTNTIYF. CDR3 DNA: TGCGCCAGCAGCCAAGTTGAGGTCACGAACACCATATATTTT.

This clone has just one count. V gene TRBV2 combines with J gene TRBJ2-6; 7 bases are a match to TRBD1. CDR3 length: 19 amino acids. The V gene's germline CDR1 is SNHLY and CDR2 FYNNEI. Losses at the gene ends were 6 bases for V and 1 base for J; bases not matched to a gene: 15. The CDR3 sequence: CASSRTGSPRVSGANVLTF. The CDR3, as DNA: TGTGCCAGCAGCCGGACAGGCTCCCCGAGGGTATCTGGGGCCAACGTCCTGACTTTC.

CDR3 loop: CASSFYGRGTEAFF. DNA for the CDR3: TGTGCCAGCAGCTTTTACGGGAGAGGAACTGAAGCTTTCTTT. J is TRBJ1-1 and V is TRBV11-2; D is unclear. The CDR3 sequence is 14 residues long. CDR1 and CDR2 (germline): SGHAT, FQNNGV. Trimming took off 3 bases at V and 5 bases at J, with 13 bases between the two ends.

The chain combines TRBV19 with TRBJ1-1; D possibly corresponds to TRBD1 (6 bases). V was trimmed by 7 bases and J by 0 bases, leaving 15 bases between them. Per germline, CDR1 LNHDA and CDR2 SQIVND (reference sequence). The CDR3 consists of 15 residues. This chain's CDR3 is CASMTKGVMNTEAFF. The CDR3 coding sequence is TGTGCCAGTATGACAAAGGGGGTCATGAACACTGAAGCTTTCTTT.

This clone has just one count. The V gene is TRBV7-9, the J gene TRBJ1-2; D gene uncertain. This CDR3 is built from 14 residues. Germline CDR1 reads SEHNR; CDR2 reads FQNEAQ (reference sequence). Trimming removed 2 bases from V and 4 bases from J, with 11 bases in between. The CDR3 DNA reads TGTGCCAGCAGCTTACCCTTGGGCAGCTATGGCTACACCTTC. Amino acid sequence: CASSLPLGSYGYTF.

This rearrangement joins TRBV7-9 to TRBJ2-4; TRBD2 matches at 8 bases. This CDR3 spans 16 amino acids. The germline V gene encodes CDR1 SEHNR and CDR2 FQNEAQ (reference sequence). V lost 3 bases to trimming and J lost 8 bases; unmatched junction nucleotides: 12. The CDR3 DNA reads TGTGCCAGCAGCTTCGCCGGGGGGGCCCGGGTAGACATTCAGTACTTC. Protein: CASSFAGGARVDIQYF.